Listed below are T cell receptor beta chains from one sample, sequenced in a study of TIL therapy for anti-PD-1-resistant metastatic lung cancer. Repertoires were generated with immunoSEQ multiplex PCR, while TCRdb's copy carries only in-frame clones and drops some. The table shows 95,000 or so clones, with 65% occurring only once. Specimen: tumor tissue, collected at baseline. The receptors shown here come from a person between 25 and 80 years old with non-small cell lung cancer. CDR3s include the opening cysteine and the closing phenylalanine or tryptophan. D genes are given only for firm matches. Size is stated for part of the rows, as once, few or many counts, or as a class when the clone is expanded.

j_call d_call v_call clone_size cdr3_aa cdr3_nt
TRBJ1-2 . TRBV5-1 . CASSLDEGGIYGYTF TGCGCCAGCAGCTTGGATGAGGGGGGCATCTATGGCTACACCTTC
TRBJ2-7 . TRBV2 few CASSARTGYEQYF TGTGCCAGCAGTGCAAGAACAGGGTACGAGCAGTACTTC
TRBJ1-2 . TRBV7-9 . CASSLGGGWSYGYTF TGTGCCAGCAGCTTAGGTGGGGGCTGGAGCTATGGCTACACCTTC
TRBJ2-1 . TRBV11-3 . CASSSEEDEQFF TGTGCCAGCAGCTCGGAAGAGGATGAGCAGTTCTTC
TRBJ1-1 . TRBV3-1/TRBV3-2 many CASSQGLGLNTEAFF TGTGCCAGCAGCCAAGGTCTAGGGCTGAACACTGAAGCTTTCTTT
TRBJ2-2 . TRBV9 few CASSSTGGPNTGELFF TGTGCCAGCTCTTCAACCGGAGGCCCGAACACCGGGGAGCTGTTTTTT
TRBJ1-4 TRBD1 TRBV6-5 . CASSQTVQTGWKLFF TGTGCCAGCAGTCAAACCGTACAGACAGGGTGGAAACTGTTTTTT
TRBJ1-1 TRBD1 TRBV18 few CASSQRQGANTEAFF TGTGCCAGCTCACAACGACAGGGAGCGAACACTGAAGCTTTCTTT
TRBJ2-3 . TRBV4-2 few CASSQDSPTDTQYF TGTGCCAGCAGCCAAGATAGCCCCACAGATACGCAGTATTTT
TRBJ1-2 . TRBV28 . CASRPGQGKRDYGYTF TGTGCCAGCCGGCCCGGTCAGGGTAAAAGGGACTATGGCTACACCTTC
TRBJ2-5 . TRBV14 . CASSQGSTEQETQYF TGTGCCAGCAGCCAAGGATCGACAGAGCAAGAGACCCAGTACTTC
TRBJ1-5 . TRBV27 . CASRDGGNQPQHF TGTGCCAGTCGGGACGGTGGCAATCAGCCCCAGCATTTT
TRBJ2-2 . TRBV11-2 . CASSLELARAGELFF TGTGCCAGCAGCTTAGAACTAGCCCGCGCCGGGGAGCTGTTTTTT
TRBJ1-6 . TRBV7-6 . CASSLVSYNSPLHF TGTGCCAGCAGCTTAGTCAGCTATAATTCACCCCTCCACTTT
TRBJ2-3 TRBD2 TRBV7-2 . CASSLSFSGGLDTQYF TGTGCCAGCAGCTTAAGTTTCAGCGGGGGCCTCGATACGCAGTATTTT
TRBJ1-5 . TRBV7-9 . CASSLGEGFQPQHF TGTGCCAGCAGCTTAGGTGAGGGGTTTCAGCCCCAGCATTTT
TRBJ2-1 . TRBV21-1 . CASSSRGTSGSYNEQFF TGTGCCAGCAGCAGCCGAGGGACTAGCGGTTCCTACAATGAGCAGTTCTTC
TRBJ2-7 TRBD1 TRBV23-1 . CASSRDRVLTYEQYF TGCGCCAGCAGTCGAGACAGGGTTTTAACCTACGAGCAGTACTTC
TRBJ2-1 . TRBV24-1 few CATSALGNMDNEQFF TGTGCCACCAGTGCCCTAGGGAATATGGACAATGAGCAGTTCTTC
TRBJ2-1 TRBD1 TRBV28 . CASSLLGTGVFWGNEQFF TGTGCCAGCAGTTTATTAGGGACAGGTGTTTTCTGGGGCAATGAGCAGTTCTTC
TRBJ2-7 . TRBV27 few CASSPRADEQYF TGTGCCAGCAGTCCTCGGGCGGACGAGCAGTACTTC
TRBJ1-1 . TRBV30 . CAWSVKGYTEAFF TGTGCCTGGAGTGTAAAAGGGTACACTGAAGCTTTCTTT
TRBJ2-1 TRBD1 TRBV9 . CASSSGGYNEQFF TGTGCCAGCAGCTCAGGGGGTTACAATGAGCAGTTCTTC
TRBJ1-1 . TRBV4-2 . CASSGGRDTEAFF TGTGCCAGCTCGGGCGGAAGGGACACTGAAGCTTTCTTT
TRBJ1-2 . TRBV19 few CASSAYGFNYGYTF TGTGCCAGTAGTGCTTACGGGTTCAACTATGGCTACACCTTC
TRBJ2-7 TRBD2 TRBV4-3 . CASSRTGTSGEQYF TGCGCCAGCAGCCGCACCGGGACTAGCGGCGAGCAGTACTTC
TRBJ2-7 . TRBV6-5 few CASSYGALAYEQYF TGTGCCAGCAGTTACGGTGCCCTAGCCTACGAGCAGTACTTC
TRBJ2-1 TRBD2 TRBV9 . CASSPRLAGIYNEQFF TGTGCCAGCAGCCCCCGCCTAGCGGGGATTTACAATGAGCAGTTCTTC
TRBJ1-2 . TRBV28 . CASRKEGGGDYGYTF TGTGCCAGCCGCAAAGAGGGCGGGGGCGACTATGGCTACACCTTC
TRBJ2-2 . TRBV6-2/TRBV6-3 . CASSHFSLSNTGELFF TGTGCCAGCAGCCACTTTTCGCTTTCGAACACCGGGGAGCTGTTTTTT
TRBJ2-5 . TRBV7-2 . CASSFADQETQYF TGTGCCAGCAGCTTCGCGGACCAAGAGACCCAGTACTTC
TRBJ2-7 . TRBV5-4 few CASSPVGTSRYEQYF TGTGCCAGCAGCCCAGTGGGGACTTCACGCTACGAGCAGTACTTC
TRBJ2-4 . TRBV10-1 . CASSGEGRGSKNIQYF TGCGCCAGCAGTGGGGAAGGGAGAGGGTCCAAAAACATTCAGTACTTC
TRBJ1-1 . TRBV29-1 . CSVDPAGTEAFF TGCAGCGTTGACCCTGCAGGGACTGAAGCTTTCTTT
TRBJ2-1 . TRBV5-8 . CASSLAGRLTYNEQFF TGTGCCAGCAGCTTGGCAGGCAGGCTGACCTACAATGAGCAGTTCTTC
TRBJ2-1 TRBD2 TRBV28 . CASRQGTSGRNEQFF TGTGCCAGCAGGCAGGGGACTAGCGGCCGAAATGAGCAGTTCTTC
TRBJ2-7 . TRBV4-1 . CASSHSGTNMYEQYF TGCGCCAGCAGCCACTCCGGCACGAACATGTACGAGCAGTACTTC
TRBJ2-5 TRBD2 TRBV7-9 once CASRLSASGSQETQYF TGTGCCAGCAGACTATCGGCTAGCGGGAGTCAAGAGACCCAGTACTTC
TRBJ1-1 . TRBV29-1 . CSGALMNTEAFF TGCAGCGGGGCACTGATGAACACTGAAGCTTTCTTT
TRBJ2-1 . TRBV6-5 . CASRAGLSVSEQFF TGTGCCAGCAGGGCAGGGTTATCGGTTTCTGAGCAGTTCTTC
TRBJ1-4 . TRBV5-4 many CASSFKGVGEKLFF TGTGCCAGCAGCTTTAAGGGTGTGGGTGAAAAACTGTTTTTT
TRBJ1-1 . TRBV2 . CASSEAREITEAFF TGTGCCAGCAGTGAAGCGCGTGAGATCACTGAAGCTTTCTTT